This T cell receptor (beta chain) was documented in a study of T cell responses to AZD1222 COVID-19 vaccine (dated by TCRdb to about 2021). Some background on the complete study: Because spike-specific TCR depth and breadth did not differ between the two schedules, AZD1222 recipients who got a second dose at roughly 4 weeks were pooled with those who got a second dose at roughly 12 weeks. TCR sequencing covered 233 trial participants: 200 to 210 given two doses of AZD1222 and 26 given two doses of MenACWY control vaccine. Trial participants were enrolled by age into subgroups of 18-55, 56-69 and 70-plus years, and around 150, 29 and 61 TCR-sequenced participants, respectively, were included in these subgroups. General conclusions and limits of the study: In the small 56-69-year group, the increase in depth fell short of significance, most likely because of low power. Only six AZD1222 recipients were SARS-CoV-2 seropositive at baseline, limiting conclusions about previously exposed vaccinees. No day 14 peak-response samples were available, so repertoires were characterized only after the peak T cell response. After two AZD1222 doses, spike-specific TCR breadth and depth were significantly higher than at day 0 and than in MenACWY recipients. The whole spike protein was spanned by vaccine-associated CD4 TCRs, and dominant responses were seen in regions 160-218 and 743-854. Participants were mostly white British, with more females than males. The authors suggested clonal diversity may have been underestimated. Reportedly, almost half of the unique spike-specific TCRs recognized epitopes lying outside the regions that are mutated in the B.1.351 and B.1.1.7 variants.

The CDR3 regions of human TCRbeta chains were analyzed by immunosequencing. Processing in the source paper ran as follows. TCRs in the repertoires were matched against a reference library of SARS-CoV-2-specific TCRs that had been generated with the MIRA antigen-specificity platform. Breadth was defined as the fraction of unique TCRs that were SARS-CoV-2-associated. Depth was defined as the fraction of total T cells that were SARS-CoV-2-associated. Each spike-specific TCR was assigned to its reactive spike region and to a CD4 or CD8 class using the MIRA data. Log10-transformed breadth and depth values were compared by one-way ANOVA with Sidak's multiple comparisons tests. Drawn from immuneACCESS, this table holds only the in-frame rearrangements with V and J called that TCRdb kept. Clones are partly lost; checked studies trace under half to an unresolved V gene and leave the rest unexplained. V and J calls and clone size are copied from that table; D and trimming were computed from the DNA. This sample gives some 200,000 clones in total; approximately 95% of them show up just once. Roughly 3.9% of the sample lies in the top ten.

What this sample's time point label stands for: baseline before first vaccination. Vaccinee samples were obtained from the UK trials COV001 and COV002, which included a single-blind randomized controlled phase 2/3 trial of AZD1222 (ChAdOx1 nCoV-19) in healthy adults. For TCRbeta chain sequencing, PBMC samples were collected from trial participants at day 0 and at day 28 after the second dose. The germline V end is reduced by 7 bases and the J end by 7 bases; junction bases left unmatched: 12. The germline V gene (reference sequence) gives CDR1 as SEHNR and CDR2 as FQNEAQ. Spanning cysteine to phenylalanine, the CDR3 consists of 14 amino acids. Only the CDR3 DNA is retained, 42 bases long and in frame from the first base. As regards this clone: No antigen is known for it. Per-base quality was not reported, and no clone a single base away is much larger than it.

The sample here was peripheral blood, taken on day 0 of AZD1222 vaccination. The clonotype originates from an adult in good health. The chain couples TRBV7-9 to TRBJ1-2; 7 of the junction bases match TRBD1. In nucleotides, the sequence is TGTGCCAGCACCTACGGGACAGCCCTGGGTGGCTACACCTTC. The translation is CASTYGTALGGYTF.